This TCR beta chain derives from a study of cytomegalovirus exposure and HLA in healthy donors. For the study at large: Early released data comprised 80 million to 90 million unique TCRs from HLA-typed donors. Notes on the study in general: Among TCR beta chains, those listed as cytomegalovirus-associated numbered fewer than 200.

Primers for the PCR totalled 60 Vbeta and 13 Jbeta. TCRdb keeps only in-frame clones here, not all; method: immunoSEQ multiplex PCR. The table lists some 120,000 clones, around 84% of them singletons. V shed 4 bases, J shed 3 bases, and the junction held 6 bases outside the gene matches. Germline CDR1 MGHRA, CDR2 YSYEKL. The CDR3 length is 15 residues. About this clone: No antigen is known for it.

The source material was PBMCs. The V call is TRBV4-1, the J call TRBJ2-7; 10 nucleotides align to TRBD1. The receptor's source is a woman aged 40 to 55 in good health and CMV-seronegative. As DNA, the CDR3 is TGCGCCAGCAGCCTTTCGGGACAGGGGATCTACGAGCAGTACTTC. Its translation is CASSLSGQGIYEQYF.